A single sample is the source of the 5 T cell receptor beta chains below, sequenced in a study of shared clonotypes between healthy human individuals (dated by TCRdb to 2020 to 2021). The method was the immunoSEQ multiplex PCR assay. The table was pulled from immuneACCESS by TCRdb, which kept in-frame rearrangements only. Such tables lose some clones; where checked, under half of the loss comes from unresolved V genes, and the rest has no known cause. This sample has 400,000 to 500,000 clones in its table, and less than 80% of those were observed once. Of the sample, over 10% is held by the ten largest clones. Source material: PBMCs. The receptors stem from a middle-aged woman in good health. Some clones in this sample may be carry-over from other donors' samples.

V and J are TRBV6-1 and TRBJ2-1, with TRBD1 identical over 7 bases. Germline-derived CDR1 and CDR2 are MNHNS and SASEGT. The CDR3 totals 12 residues. V lost 7 bases and J lost 5; bases outside the gene matches: 2. CDR3 amino acids: CASKGTDNEQFF. In DNA form, the CDR3 reads TGTGCCAGCAAAGGGACAGACAATGAGCAGTTCTTC.

The CDR3 DNA sequence: TGTGCCTGGAGCCCAGGGGCTCCCTATGGCTACACCTTC. It translates to CAWSPGAPYGYTF. V and J are TRBV30 and TRBJ1-2, with a tentative D call TRBD1 (6 bases). Germline V CDR1 and CDR2: GTSNPN, SVGIG (reference sequence). CDR3 size: 13 residues. Trimming took off 3 bases at V and 4 bases at J, with 12 bases between the two ends.

The rearrangement links TRBV27 to TRBJ1-3, with 9 bases matching TRBD1. V trimming: 4 bases; J trimming: 2 bases; junction bases outside the gene matches: 9. Germline V gene lookup returns CDR1 MNHEY and CDR2 SMNVEV (reference sequence). CDR3 size: 17 residues. The CDR3 region is CASSSLGQGRAGNTIYF. Written as DNA, the CDR3 is TGTGCCAGCAGTTCCCTTGGACAGGGGAGGGCTGGAAACACCATATATTTT.

The chain has TRBV5-8 and TRBJ2-7; D is unclear. Germline V gene lookup returns CDR1 SGHTS and CDR2 YDEGEE. This CDR3 is 14 amino acids long. V dropped 1 base and J dropped 8 bases, with 16 bases sitting between them. The DNA for the CDR3 is TGTGCCAGCAGCTTGAGACATACGTCGCCCCAGCAGTACTTC. It is translated as CASSLRHTSPQQYF.

The V and J genes are TRBV19 and TRBJ2-2; TRBD1 matches at 11 bases. CDR3 length equals 16 residues. The V gene's germline CDR1 is LNHDA and CDR2 SQIVND (reference sequence). Trimming removed 3 bases from V and 6 bases from J; junction bases left unmatched: 6. This chain's CDR3 is CASSIPPGQGAGELFF. The CDR3, as DNA: TGTGCCAGTAGTATCCCTCCGGGACAGGGGGCCGGGGAGCTGTTTTTT.